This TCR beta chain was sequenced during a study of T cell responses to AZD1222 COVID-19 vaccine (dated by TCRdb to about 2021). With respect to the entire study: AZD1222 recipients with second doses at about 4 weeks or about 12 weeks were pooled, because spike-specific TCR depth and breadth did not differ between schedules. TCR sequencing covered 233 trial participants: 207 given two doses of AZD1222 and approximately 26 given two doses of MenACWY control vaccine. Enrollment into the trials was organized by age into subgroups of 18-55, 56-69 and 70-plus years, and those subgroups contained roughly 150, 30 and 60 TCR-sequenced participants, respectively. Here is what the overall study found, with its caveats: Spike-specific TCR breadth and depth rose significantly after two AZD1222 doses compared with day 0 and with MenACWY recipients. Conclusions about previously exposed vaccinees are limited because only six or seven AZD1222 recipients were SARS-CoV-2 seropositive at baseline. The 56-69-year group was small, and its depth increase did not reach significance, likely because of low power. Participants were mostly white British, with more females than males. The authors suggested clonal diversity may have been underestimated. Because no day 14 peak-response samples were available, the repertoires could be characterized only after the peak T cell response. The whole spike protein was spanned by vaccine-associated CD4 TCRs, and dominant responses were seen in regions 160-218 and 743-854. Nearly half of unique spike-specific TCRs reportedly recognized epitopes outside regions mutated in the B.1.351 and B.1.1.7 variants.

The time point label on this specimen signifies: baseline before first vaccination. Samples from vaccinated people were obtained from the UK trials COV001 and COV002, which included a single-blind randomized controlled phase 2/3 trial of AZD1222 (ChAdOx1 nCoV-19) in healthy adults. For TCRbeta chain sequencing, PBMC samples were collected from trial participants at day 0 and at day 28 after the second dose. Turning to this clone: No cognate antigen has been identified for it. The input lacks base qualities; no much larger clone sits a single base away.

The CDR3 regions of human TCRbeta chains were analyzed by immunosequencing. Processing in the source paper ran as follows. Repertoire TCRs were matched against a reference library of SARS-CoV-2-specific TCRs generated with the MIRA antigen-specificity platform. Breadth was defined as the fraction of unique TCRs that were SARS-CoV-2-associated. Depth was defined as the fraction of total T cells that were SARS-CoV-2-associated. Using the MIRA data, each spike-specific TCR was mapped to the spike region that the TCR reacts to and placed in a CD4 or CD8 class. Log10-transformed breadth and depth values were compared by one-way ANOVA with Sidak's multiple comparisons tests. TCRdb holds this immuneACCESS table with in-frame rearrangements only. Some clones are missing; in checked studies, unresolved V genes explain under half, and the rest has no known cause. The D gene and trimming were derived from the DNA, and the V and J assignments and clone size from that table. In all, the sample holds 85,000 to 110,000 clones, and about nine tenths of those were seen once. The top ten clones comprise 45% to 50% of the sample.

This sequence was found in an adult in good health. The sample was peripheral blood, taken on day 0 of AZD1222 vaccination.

CDR3 reads: CASSLVQNYGYTF. The DNA is as follows: TGTGCCAGCAGTTTGGTACAGAACTATGGCTACACCTTC. The V and J segments used are TRBV28 and TRBJ1-2, with the identity of the D gene unclear. Trimming at the junction amounts to 3 bases on V and 2 bases on J, and the germline ends lie 7 bases apart. CDR1 is given as MDHEN and CDR2 as SYDVKM, both from the germline V gene. The CDR3 measures 13 amino acids from cysteine to phenylalanine. The CDR3 DNA has 39 bases and is translated from base 1.